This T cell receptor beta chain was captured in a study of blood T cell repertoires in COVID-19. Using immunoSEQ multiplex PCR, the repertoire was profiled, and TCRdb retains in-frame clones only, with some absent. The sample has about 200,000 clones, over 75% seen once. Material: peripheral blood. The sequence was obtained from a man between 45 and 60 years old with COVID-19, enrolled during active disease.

CDR3 in amino acids: CASSEGYGSGNTIYF. CDR3 nucleotide sequence: TGTGCCAGCAGCGAAGGCTATGGGAGTGGAAACACCATATATTTT. The V gene is TRBV7-9, the J gene TRBJ1-3, with D hard to call. CDR3 length: 15 residues. Germline V CDR1 and CDR2: SEHNR, FQNEAQ (reference sequence). V was pared by 5 bases and J by 3 bases, with 14 bases between.